This TCR beta chain emerged from a study of response to subunit inactivated influenza vaccine. A remark on this clonotype: Its antigen is unknown.

The CDR3 is 13 amino acids. Trimming took off 1 base at V and 14 bases at J, with 12 bases between the two ends. The germline gives CDR1 LGHDT, CDR2 YNNKEL (reference sequence). Overall study findings and caveats: The authors put forward the suggestion that each seasonal influenza vaccination may bring in only a limited number of new T cells.

MiXCR was run by TCRdb on the RT-PCR reads, yielding one entry per CDR3 protein. The repertoire holds around 190,000 distinct CDR3 sequences, with around a tenth as singletons. The chain uses TRBV3-1 and TRBJ1-6, with D hard to call. This specimen consisted of non-naive T cells sorted from PBMCs, obtained on the day of vaccination. This TCR was recovered from a man aged 50 or older who received an inactivated influenza vaccine. CDR3 DNA: TGTGCCAGCAGCCAAGGAGAATCAAGCACCCTCCACTTT. Protein sequence: CASSQGESSTLHF.